The entry below describes one T cell receptor beta chain. Its antigen is unknown. Base-call qualities are not available, and no considerably larger clone is one nucleotide away. Collaborating institutions collected whole blood in K2EDTA tubes following their own protocols. For TCRbeta analysis, collaborators shipped samples in one of three forms: frozen whole blood, isolated PBMCs, or DNA extracted from either of those sample types. From the germline V gene, CDR1 is MNHEY and CDR2 is SVGAGI. V was cut back by 8 bases and J by 8 bases, leaving a gap of 18 bases between them. The CDR3 starts with the cysteine, ends with the phenylalanine, and has 14 residues. Here the CDR3 DNA is all that survives: 42 bases in frame from base 1. TCRbeta CDR3 regions were amplified from genomic DNA by means of the immunoSEQ Assay, a bias-controlled multiplex PCR. The authors' pipeline ran thus. The number of nucleated cells in each sample was estimated by amplification of reference gene primers within the assay. To quantify the absolute abundance of each unique TCRbeta CDR3 rearrangement, sequence reads were collapsed and filtered. For each sample, productive Simpson clonality was calculated as the square root of Simpson's diversity index across productive rearrangements. What TCRdb holds here is the immuneACCESS table cut down to in-frame rearrangements. Part of the clones is not present; checked against another copy, under half of the missing clones reflect an unresolved V gene, and the others are unexplained. The DNA was the basis for D and trimming; V, J and clone size are from that table. This sample has around 400,000 clones in its table, and around 90% of those were observed once. Roughly 1.2% of the sample belongs to the ten largest clones.

The record originates from a study of blood T cell repertoires in COVID-19 (dated by TCRdb to 2020 to 2022). Study-level background: Samples covering the acute and convalescent phases of COVID-19 were provided by collaborators in the United States, Italy and Spain. The samples were drawn from two sources: the first 160 participants of the ongoing ImmuneRACE study, and approximately 1,300 subjects contributed by 6 global collaborators. Deeply sampled blood TCRbeta repertoires from subjects exposed to, actively infected with, or recovered from COVID-19 were included in the dataset. The material from the prospective study consisted of cDNA or gDNA derived from T cells, B-cell-depleted T cells, or PBMCs. Nearly every sample came with metadata listing a de-identified subject ID, COVID-19 status, age in years and sex. HLA class I and class II types, where available, came from metadata supplied by the sample provider rather than from assay-based typing. The repertoires were released in a freely available public database meant as a resource for research on the immune response to SARS-CoV-2. Findings and caveats that apply to the study as a whole: The amount of clinical and demographic metadata varied by source and participant and was provided uncurated.

Sequencing was done on a sample of peripheral blood. Recombination joined TRBV6-5 with TRBJ1-4; the D region possibly corresponds to TRBD1 (5 bases align). The origin of this receptor is a man in his forties with acute or convalescent COVID-19. The DNA sequence is given as TGTGCCAGCGTTGAGTGGGGCCGGTCGGAAAAACTGTTTTTT. This translates into CASVEWGRSEKLFF.